Below, 26 T cell receptor beta chains from the same sample are listed, as sequenced in a study of cytomegalovirus exposure and HLA in healthy donors. PCR was performed using 60 Vbeta and 13 Jbeta primers. Only in-frame clones appear in the TCRdb table, and some are missing; sequencing was by immunoSEQ multiplex PCR. The data hold under 200,000 clones, with approximately 76% observed a single time. Source material: PBMCs. Receptors were obtained from a man aged 55 to 70 in good health and CMV-seronegative.

This chain connects TRBV6-1 to TRBJ1-5; D is perhaps TRBD1 (6 bases). The germline V and J ends were trimmed by 6 bases and 7 bases, with 19 bases remaining between them. Germline V gene sequence: CDR1 MNHNS, CDR2 SASEGT. The CDR3 runs to 15 residues. The CDR3 DNA reads TGTGCCAGCAGGTGGGGGGGCAGGGGAGAGCAGCCCCAGCATTTT. Amino acids: CASRWGGRGEQPQHF.

This chain connects TRBV28 to TRBJ1-6; 7 nucleotides line up with TRBD1. The CDR3 is made up of 13 amino acids. V dropped 5 bases and J dropped 7; count of bases not matched to a gene: 2. In germline, CDR1 is MDHEN, CDR2 SYDVKM. CDR3 loop: CASSRDSNSPLHF. The CDR3 DNA reads TGTGCCAGCAGTAGGGACAGCAATTCACCCCTCCACTTT.

The J gene is TRBJ1-2, the V gene TRBV19, with D unclear. This CDR3 has 14 amino acids. The germline V gene encodes CDR1 LNHDA and CDR2 SQIVND (reference sequence). V dropped 5 bases and J dropped 8 bases, with 18 bases sitting between them. Here the CDR3 reads CASSSGRGRGGYTF. CDR3 sequence (DNA): TGTGCCAGTAGTTCGGGTCGGGGTCGAGGGGGCTACACCTTC. Complete variable domain (other parts from reference TRBV19 and TRBJ1-2): DGGITQSPKYLFRKEGQNVTLSCEQNLNHDAMYWYRQDPGQGLRLIYYSQIVNDFQKGDIAEGYSVSREKKESFPLTVTSAQKNPTAFYLCASSSGRGRGGYTFGSGTRLTVV.

The rearrangement joins TRBV5-1 to TRBJ1-3; D unclear. Trimming removed 4 bases from V and 0 bases from J, with 8 bases in between. The CDR3 extends over 14 amino acids. Germline V CDR1 and CDR2: SGHRS, YFSETQ. The CDR3 loop is CASSGGSSGNTIYF. CDR3 DNA: TGCGCCAGCAGCGGAGGTAGCTCTGGAAACACCATATATTTT.

The V call is TRBV5-4, the J call TRBJ2-4, with 15 bases lining up with TRBD2. Losses at the gene ends were 4 bases for V and 6 bases for J; bases not matched to a gene: 2. The CDR3 has 15 residues. Germline lookup yields CDR1 SGHNT and CDR2 YYREEE (reference sequence). The CDR3 nucleotides read TGTGCCAGCAGCCCGGGACTAGCGGGAGGAAACATTCAGTACTTC. It yields the protein CASSPGLAGGNIQYF.

This clone showed up just a few times. The rearrangement links TRBV28 to TRBJ2-1; TRBD2 aligns across 7 bases. CDR3 length: 13 amino acids. Looked up from germline, CDR1 is MDHEN and CDR2 is SYDVKM. V lost 5 bases and J lost 9; bases outside the gene matches: 7. The CDR3 protein is CASSTRLAGEQFF. CDR3 sequence (DNA): TGTGCCAGCAGTACGCGACTAGCCGGTGAGCAGTTCTTC.

The chain is built from TRBV4-2 and TRBJ1-2; D gene ambiguous. In germline, CDR1 is LGHNA, CDR2 YNFKEQ. Trimming stripped 0 bases from V and 3 bases from J, with 8 bases between. CDR3 size: 14 residues. In DNA, the CDR3 is TGTGCCAGCAGCCAAGATCTTAATGACTATGGCTACACCTTC. It codes for CASSQDLNDYGYTF.

This rearrangement joins TRBV5-1 to TRBJ2-6; weak D call: TRBD2 (5 bases). V lost 4 bases and J 4 bases, leaving 21 bases between the germline ends. Germline V gene sequence: CDR1 SGHRS, CDR2 YFSETQ. The CDR3 sequence is 18 residues long. The CDR3 loop reads CASSRGQITSEGANVLTF. Written as DNA, the CDR3 is TGCGCCAGCAGCCGCGGGCAGATTACCTCTGAGGGGGCCAACGTCCTGACTTTC.

J is TRBJ2-3 and V is TRBV5-1; weak D call: TRBD2 (6 bases). The CDR3 consists of 13 residues. The germline gives CDR1 SGHRS, CDR2 YFSETQ. Between the trimmed V and J ends, which lost 0 bases and 4 bases, there was a span of 6 bases. CDR3 sequence: CASSLGLADTQYF. The CDR3 region has the DNA TGCGCCAGCAGCTTGGGACTAGCAGATACGCAGTATTTT. The variable domain in full, with the rest retrieved from reference TRBV5-1 and TRBJ2-3, is KAGVTQTPRYLIKTRGQQVTLSCSPISGHRSVSWYQQTPGQGLQFLFEYFSETQRNKGNFPGRFSGRQFSNSRSEMNVSTLELGDSALYLCASSLGLADTQYFGPGTRLTVL.

The chain's CDR3 is CASSSTAGSDTQYF. CDR3 nucleotides: TGTGCCAGCAGTTCGACCGCAGGGTCAGATACGCAGTATTTT. V is TRBV6-4 and J is TRBJ2-3; weak D call: TRBD1 (5 bases). Trimming cost V 5 bases and J 4 bases, with 13 bases left between them. The CDR3 loop spans 14 amino acids. In germline, CDR1 is MRHNA, CDR2 SNTAGT.

The V and J genes are TRBV2 and TRBJ2-3; D unclear. The CDR3 length is 11 residues. Trimming removed 6 bases from V and 4 bases from J, with 5 bases in between. Germline V gene sequence: CDR1 SNHLY, CDR2 FYNNEI. The CDR3 loop reads CASRYADTQYF. CDR3 bases: TGTGCCAGCAGGTATGCAGATACGCAGTATTTT.

This clone was recorded only once. The chain recombines TRBV9 with TRBJ1-1; no firm D call. The germline gives CDR1 SGDLS, CDR2 YYNGEE. The germline V and J ends were trimmed by 0 bases and 5 bases, with 8 bases remaining between them. The CDR3 runs to 13 residues. The CDR3 nucleotides are TGTGCCAGCAGCGTAGCACTATTGACTGAAGCTTTCTTT. Translation gives CASSVALLTEAFF.

The chain combines TRBV7-6 with TRBJ2-7, with TRBD2 matching 7 bases. Germline lookup yields CDR1 SGHVS and CDR2 FNYEAQ. The V and J ends lost 5 bases and 0 bases, in that order; junction bases with no gene match: 7. This CDR3 contains 15 residues. This CDR3 reads CASSPAGDRSYEQYF. The CDR3 DNA sequence: TGTGCCAGCAGCCCCGCGGGAGATCGCTCCTACGAGCAGTACTTC.

The chain combines TRBV18 with TRBJ1-6; D is perhaps TRBD1 (5 bases). The CDR3 has 16 amino acids. V was clipped by 0 bases and J by 13 bases, with 19 bases between them. Germline V CDR1 and CDR2: KGHSH, LQKENI. The CDR3: CASSPPGGGLGGPLHF. In DNA, the CDR3 is TGTGCCAGCTCACCACCCGGGGGGGGACTCGGAGGGCCCCTCCACTTT.

V usage is TRBV9 and J usage is TRBJ1-6; TRBD1 might be the D (6 bases). The CDR3 is made up of 13 amino acids. Germline loops: CDR1 SGDLS, CDR2 YYNGEE. The V end lost 0 bases, the J end lost 8 bases, and 6 bases lay between the germline ends. The CDR3 spells CASSVDRDSPLHF. CDR3 in DNA: TGTGCCAGCAGCGTAGACAGGGATTCACCCCTCCACTTT.

The chain is built from TRBV29-1 and TRBJ1-1; 8 nucleotides match TRBD1. This CDR3 region has 14 residues. Germline assignment: CDR1 SQVTM and CDR2 ANQGSEA. Trimming removed 0 bases from V and 7 bases from J; junction bases left unmatched: 7. The CDR3 DNA reads as TGCAGCGTTGAAGAGACCAGGGGGCGCTTTGAAGCTTTCTTT. It translates to CSVEETRGRFEAFF.

This clone has a handful of counts. The rearrangement uses TRBV28 and TRBJ2-7, with 9 bases aligning to TRBD1. This CDR3 spans 14 amino acids. V shed 5 bases and J 0 bases; nucleotides not matched to a gene: 2. Germline loops: CDR1 MDHEN, CDR2 SYDVKM. The CDR3 region is CASSVTGGSYEQYF. CDR3 bases: TGTGCCAGCAGTGTGACAGGGGGCTCCTACGAGCAGTACTTC.

As for this clone: Other nucleotide sequences from this sample produce the same CDR3. The gene calls are TRBV9 and TRBJ1-1; a possible D gene is TRBD1 (5 bases). V was clipped by 6 bases and J by 1 base, with 13 bases between them. Germline CDR1 reads SGDLS; CDR2 reads YYNGEE. The CDR3 runs to 14 residues. Here the CDR3 DNA reads TGTGCCAGCAATACAGGCAGGGCGAACACTGAAGCTTTCTTT. Protein sequence: CASNTGRANTEAFF. Drawing the rest from reference TRBV9 and TRBJ1-1, the complete variable domain is DSGVTQTPKHLITATGQRVTLRCSPRSGDLSVYWYQQSLDQGLQFLIQYYNGEERAKGNILERFSAQQFPDLHSELNLSSLELGDSALYFCASNTGRANTEAFFGQGTRLTVV.

V is TRBV7-2 and J is TRBJ2-5; TRBD2 matches 7 bases. There are 13 residues in the CDR3. Trimming removed 5 bases from V and 5 bases from J; junction bases left unmatched: 5. Germline values: CDR1 SGHTA, CDR2 FQGNSA. For the CDR3, the DNA is TGTGCCAGCAGCCGGGAGGTCACCGAGACCCAGTACTTC. Its translation is CASSREVTETQYF.

The chain's CDR3 is CSVELGPSSDTQYF. CDR3 bases: TGCAGCGTTGAACTGGGGCCCAGTTCAGATACGCAGTATTTT. This sequence joins TRBV29-1 and TRBJ2-3, with D possibly being TRBD1 (5 bases). The CDR3 extends over 14 amino acids. The V end lost 2 bases, the J end lost 4 bases, and 13 bases lay between the germline ends. The germline gives CDR1 SQVTM, CDR2 ANQGSEA.

The V gene is TRBV25-1, the J gene TRBJ1-1; TRBD1 agrees at 7 bases. The CDR3 sequence is 13 residues long. Looked up from germline, CDR1 is MGHDK and CDR2 is SYGVNS. Trimming cost V 5 bases and J 3 bases; bases outside gene matches: 3. This chain's CDR3 is CASSPQGDTEAFF. For the CDR3, the DNA is TGTGCCAGCAGTCCCCAGGGGGACACTGAAGCTTTCTTT.

This chain connects TRBV30 to TRBJ1-4; possible D gene TRBD1, 5 bases. Germline loops: CDR1 GTSNPN, CDR2 SVGIG (reference sequence). The CDR3 is 14 amino acids. V lost 0 bases to trimming and J lost 7 bases, with 12 bases between them. The CDR3 loop is CAWSVVRGGEKLFF. In DNA, the CDR3 is TGTGCCTGGAGTGTAGTAAGGGGAGGTGAAAAACTGTTTTTT.

This clone was seen a single time. V usage is TRBV5-1 and J usage is TRBJ2-1, with 8 bases that match TRBD2. Germline CDR1 and CDR2: SGHRS and YFSETQ. J was trimmed by 1 base and V by 4 bases; bases with no gene match: 4. This CDR3 region has 15 residues. The CDR3 nucleotides are TGCGCCAGCAGCCTTAGCGGGGAATCCTACAATGAGCAGTTCTTC. Protein product: CASSLSGESYNEQFF.

V usage is TRBV30 and J usage is TRBJ2-7; D is possibly TRBD2 (6 bases). There are 16 residues in the CDR3. The V end lost 0 bases, the J end lost 0 bases, and 15 bases lay between the germline ends. The V gene's germline CDR1 is GTSNPN and CDR2 SVGIG (reference sequence). CDR3 sequence (DNA): TGTGCCTGGAGTGTACTGCCAGGGAGGCGCTCCTACGAGCAGTACTTC. Its protein is CAWSVLPGRRSYEQYF.

This clone appeared once. This chain uses TRBV12-2 with TRBJ2-3; TRBD1, the table's D call, lacks a check against the DNA. TRBV12-2 is a documented pseudogene. The CDR3 runs 19 residues. The CDR3: CASRAGTGILAQDTDTQYF. The CDR3 region has the DNA TGTGCAAGTCGCGCGGGGACAGGGATCCTAGCCCAGGACACAGATACGCAGTATTTT.

For this clone: This CDR3 is also generated by other DNA sequences in the sample. This rearrangement joins TRBV7-2 to TRBJ2-3; TRBD2 might be the D (5 bases). The CDR3 length is 14 residues. Trimming stripped 0 bases from V and 1 base from J, with 5 bases between. The germline V gene encodes CDR1 SGHTA and CDR2 FQGNSA. Here the CDR3 reads CASSLARGTDTQYF. As DNA, the CDR3 is TGTGCCAGCAGCTTAGCGCGGGGCACAGATACGCAGTATTTT.